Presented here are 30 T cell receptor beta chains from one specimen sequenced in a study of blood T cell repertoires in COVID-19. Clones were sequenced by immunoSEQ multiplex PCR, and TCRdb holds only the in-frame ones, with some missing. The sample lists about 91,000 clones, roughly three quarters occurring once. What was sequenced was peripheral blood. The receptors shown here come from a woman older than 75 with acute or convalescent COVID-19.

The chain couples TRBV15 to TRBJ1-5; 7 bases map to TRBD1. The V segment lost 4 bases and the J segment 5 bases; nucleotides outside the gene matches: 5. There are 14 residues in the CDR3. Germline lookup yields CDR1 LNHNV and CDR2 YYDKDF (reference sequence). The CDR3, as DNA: TGTGCCACCAGCATCCCTGACAGGGATCAGCCCCAGCATTTT. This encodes CATSIPDRDQPQHF.

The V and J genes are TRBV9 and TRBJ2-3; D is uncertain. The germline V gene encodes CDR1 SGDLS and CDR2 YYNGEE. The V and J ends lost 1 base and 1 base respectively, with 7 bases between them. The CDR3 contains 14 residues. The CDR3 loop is CASSVREGTDTQYF. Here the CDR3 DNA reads TGTGCCAGCAGCGTACGCGAGGGCACAGATACGCAGTATTTT.

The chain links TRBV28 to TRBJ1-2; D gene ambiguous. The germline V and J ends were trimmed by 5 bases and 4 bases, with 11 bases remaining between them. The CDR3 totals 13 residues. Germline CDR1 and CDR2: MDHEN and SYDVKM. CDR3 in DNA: TGTGCCAGCAGTCTCCCCGAGCGCTATGGCTACACCTTC. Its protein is CASSLPERYGYTF.

The CDR3 region has the DNA TGCGCCAGCGGAGGTGAGGACTACGAGCAGTACTTC. It codes for CASGGEDYEQYF. The rearrangement uses TRBV10-2 and TRBJ2-7; D may be TRBD2 (5 bases). The CDR3 is made up of 12 amino acids. Germline V gene lookup returns CDR1 WSHSY and CDR2 SAAADI. Trimming pared 8 bases from V and 3 bases from J, leaving 11 bases between.

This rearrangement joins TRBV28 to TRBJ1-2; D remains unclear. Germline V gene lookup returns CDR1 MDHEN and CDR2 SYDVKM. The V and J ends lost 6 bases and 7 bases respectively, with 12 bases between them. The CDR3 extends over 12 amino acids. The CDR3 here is CASSSQTSGYTF. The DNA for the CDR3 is TGTGCCAGCAGCTCTCAAACCAGTGGCTACACCTTC.

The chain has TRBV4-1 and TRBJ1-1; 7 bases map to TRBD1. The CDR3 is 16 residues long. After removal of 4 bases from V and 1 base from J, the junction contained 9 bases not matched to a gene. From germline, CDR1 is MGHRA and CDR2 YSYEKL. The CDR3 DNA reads TGCGCCAGCAGCCCGCCACAGGGGAGAAAGAACACTGAAGCTTTCTTT. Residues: CASSPPQGRKNTEAFF.

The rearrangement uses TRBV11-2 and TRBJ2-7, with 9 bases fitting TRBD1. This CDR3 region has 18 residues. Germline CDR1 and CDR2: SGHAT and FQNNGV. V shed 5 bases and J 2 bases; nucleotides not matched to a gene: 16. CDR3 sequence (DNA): TGTGCCAGCAGCACAATCCTGGGACAGGGTCCTAGGCCCTACGAGCAGTACTTC. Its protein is CASSTILGQGPRPYEQYF.

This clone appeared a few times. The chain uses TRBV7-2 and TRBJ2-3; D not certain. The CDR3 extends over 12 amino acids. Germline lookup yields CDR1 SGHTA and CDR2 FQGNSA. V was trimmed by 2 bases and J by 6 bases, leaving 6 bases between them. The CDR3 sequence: CASSLMGDTQYF. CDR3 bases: TGTGCCAGCAGCTTAATGGGCGATACGCAGTATTTT.

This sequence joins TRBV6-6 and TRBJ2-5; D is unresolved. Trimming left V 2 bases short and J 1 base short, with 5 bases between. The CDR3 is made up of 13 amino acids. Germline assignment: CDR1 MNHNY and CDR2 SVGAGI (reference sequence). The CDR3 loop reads CASSYGSQETQYF. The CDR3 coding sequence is TGTGCCAGCAGTTACGGCAGCCAAGAGACCCAGTACTTC.

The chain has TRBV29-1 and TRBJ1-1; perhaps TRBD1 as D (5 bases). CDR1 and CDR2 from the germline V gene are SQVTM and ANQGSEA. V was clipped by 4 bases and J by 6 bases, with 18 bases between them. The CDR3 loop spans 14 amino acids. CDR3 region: CSVVSPGMWAEAFF. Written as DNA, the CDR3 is TGCAGCGTTGTTTCTCCAGGGATGTGGGCTGAAGCTTTCTTT.

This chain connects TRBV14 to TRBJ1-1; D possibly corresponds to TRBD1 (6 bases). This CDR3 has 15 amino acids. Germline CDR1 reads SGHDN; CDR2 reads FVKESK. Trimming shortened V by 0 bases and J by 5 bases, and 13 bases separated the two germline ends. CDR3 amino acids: CASSQEGGGRTEAFF. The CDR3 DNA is TGTGCCAGCAGCCAAGAAGGGGGGGGCCGGACTGAAGCTTTCTTT.

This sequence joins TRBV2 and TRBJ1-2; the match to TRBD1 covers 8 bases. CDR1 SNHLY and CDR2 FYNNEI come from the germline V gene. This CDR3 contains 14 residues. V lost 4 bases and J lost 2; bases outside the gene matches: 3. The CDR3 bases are TGTGCCAGCAGTGGCCAGGGGGCAAACTATGGCTACACCTTC. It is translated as CASSGQGANYGYTF.

The CDR3 reads CASSPLSGSNYGYTF. In nucleotides, the CDR3 is TGTGCCAGCAGCCCACTCTCGGGAAGCAACTATGGCTACACCTTC. The chain links TRBV7-9 to TRBJ1-2; D is undetermined. The germline gives CDR1 SEHNR, CDR2 FQNEAQ (reference sequence). The V gene lost 5 bases and the J gene lost 2 bases, with 15 bases spanning the gap. The CDR3 covers 15 residues.

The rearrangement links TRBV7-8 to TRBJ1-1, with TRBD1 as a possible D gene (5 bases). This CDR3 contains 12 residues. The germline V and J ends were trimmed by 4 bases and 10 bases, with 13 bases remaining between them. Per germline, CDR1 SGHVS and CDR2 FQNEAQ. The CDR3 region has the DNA TGTGCCAGCAGCTCCTTAGGGGATAGAGCTTTCTTT. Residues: CASSSLGDRAFF.

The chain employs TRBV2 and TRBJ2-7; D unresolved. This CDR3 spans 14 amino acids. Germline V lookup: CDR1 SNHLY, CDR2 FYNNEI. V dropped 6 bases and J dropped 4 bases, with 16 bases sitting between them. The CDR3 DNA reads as TGTGCCAGCAGAGAAAGTGGTCAGACTTACGAGCAGTACTTC. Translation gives CASRESGQTYEQYF.

The chain's CDR3 is CASSGQPGGYYGYTF. DNA of the CDR3: TGCGCCAGCAGCGGACAGCCGGGAGGGTACTATGGCTACACCTTC. The chain has TRBV5-1 and TRBJ1-2; a possible D gene is TRBD1 (6 bases). CDR1 is SGHRS and CDR2 is YFSETQ in the germline V gene. The CDR3 has 15 residues. The germline V and J ends were trimmed by 4 bases and 3 bases, with 16 bases remaining between them.

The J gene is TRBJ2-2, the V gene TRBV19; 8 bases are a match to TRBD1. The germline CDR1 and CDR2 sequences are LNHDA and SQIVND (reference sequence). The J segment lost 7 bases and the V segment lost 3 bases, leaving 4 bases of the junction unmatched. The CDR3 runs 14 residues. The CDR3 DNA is TGTGCCAGTAGTATTCAGGGGGCGAACGGGGAGCTGTTTTTT. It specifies CASSIQGANGELFF.

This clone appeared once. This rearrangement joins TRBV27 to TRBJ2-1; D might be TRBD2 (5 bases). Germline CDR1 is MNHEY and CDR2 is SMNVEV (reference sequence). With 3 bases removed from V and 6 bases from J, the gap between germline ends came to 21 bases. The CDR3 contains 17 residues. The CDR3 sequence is CASSLSVLITGINEQFF. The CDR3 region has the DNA TGTGCCAGCAGTTTGTCCGTTCTAATAACGGGAATCAATGAGCAGTTCTTC.

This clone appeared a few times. The CDR3 loop reads CASIDPGQTYEQYF. The CDR3 DNA follows: TGTGCCAGTATAGACCCGGGACAGACGTACGAGCAGTACTTC. This chain joins TRBV28 and TRBJ2-7; 7 nucleotides match TRBD1. Per the germline V gene, CDR1 is MDHEN and CDR2 is SYDVKM. With V trimmed by 9 bases and J by 4 bases, 12 bases remained unmatched. This CDR3 region has 14 residues.

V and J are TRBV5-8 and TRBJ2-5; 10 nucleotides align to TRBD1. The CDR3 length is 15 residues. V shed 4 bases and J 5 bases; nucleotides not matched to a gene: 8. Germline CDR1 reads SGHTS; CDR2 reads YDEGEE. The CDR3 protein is CASSVGGQGVETQYF. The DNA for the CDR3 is TGTGCCAGCAGCGTTGGTGGACAGGGGGTGGAGACCCAGTACTTC.

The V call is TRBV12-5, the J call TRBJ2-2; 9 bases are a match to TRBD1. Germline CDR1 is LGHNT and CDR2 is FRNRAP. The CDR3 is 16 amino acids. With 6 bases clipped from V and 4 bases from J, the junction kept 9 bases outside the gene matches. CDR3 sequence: CASGEGQGGLTGELFF. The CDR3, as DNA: TGTGCTAGTGGGGAGGGACAGGGCGGACTCACCGGGGAGCTGTTTTTT.

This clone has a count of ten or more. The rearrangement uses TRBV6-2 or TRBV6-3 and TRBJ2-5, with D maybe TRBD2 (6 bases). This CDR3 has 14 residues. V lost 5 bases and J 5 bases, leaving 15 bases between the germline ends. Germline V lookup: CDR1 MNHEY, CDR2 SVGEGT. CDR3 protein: CASSIRESWETQYF. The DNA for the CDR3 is TGTGCCAGCAGTATTCGGGAGAGTTGGGAGACCCAGTACTTC.

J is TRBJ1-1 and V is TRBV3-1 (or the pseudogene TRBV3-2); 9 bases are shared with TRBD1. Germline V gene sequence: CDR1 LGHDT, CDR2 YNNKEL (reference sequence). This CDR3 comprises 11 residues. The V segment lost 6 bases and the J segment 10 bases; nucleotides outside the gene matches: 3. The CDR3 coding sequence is TGTGCCAGCAGTAAGGACAGGGGAGCTTTCTTT. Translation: CASSKDRGAFF.

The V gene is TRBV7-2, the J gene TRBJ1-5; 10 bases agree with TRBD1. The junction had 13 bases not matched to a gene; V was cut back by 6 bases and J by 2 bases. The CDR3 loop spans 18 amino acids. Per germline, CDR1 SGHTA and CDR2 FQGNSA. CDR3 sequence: CASSFSRDRGKCNQPQHF. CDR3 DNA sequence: TGTGCCAGCAGTTTTTCCCGGGACAGGGGTAAGTGCAATCAGCCCCAGCATTTT.

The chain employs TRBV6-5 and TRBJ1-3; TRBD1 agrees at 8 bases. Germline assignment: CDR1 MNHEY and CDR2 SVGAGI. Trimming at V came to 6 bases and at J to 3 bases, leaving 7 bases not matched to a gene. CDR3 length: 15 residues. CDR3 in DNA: TGTGCCAGCAGGACCCGGACAGGGCTTGGAAACACCATATATTTT. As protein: CASRTRTGLGNTIYF.

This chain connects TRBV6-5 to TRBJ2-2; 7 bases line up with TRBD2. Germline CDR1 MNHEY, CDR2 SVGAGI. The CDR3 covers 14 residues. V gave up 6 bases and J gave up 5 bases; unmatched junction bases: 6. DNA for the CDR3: TGTGCCAGCAGGCCGGGACTACTGACCGGGGAGCTGTTTTTT. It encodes CASRPGLLTGELFF.

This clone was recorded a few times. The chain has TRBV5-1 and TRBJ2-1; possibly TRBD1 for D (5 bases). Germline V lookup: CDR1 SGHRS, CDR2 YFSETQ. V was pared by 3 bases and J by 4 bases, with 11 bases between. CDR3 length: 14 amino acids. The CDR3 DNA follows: TGCGCCAGCAGCTCGGACATCCTATACAATGAGCAGTTCTTC. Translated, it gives CASSSDILYNEQFF.

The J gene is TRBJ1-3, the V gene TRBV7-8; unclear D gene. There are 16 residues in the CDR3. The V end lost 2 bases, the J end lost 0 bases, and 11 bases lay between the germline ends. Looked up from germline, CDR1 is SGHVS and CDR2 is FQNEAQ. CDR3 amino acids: CASSLRQPSSGNTIYF. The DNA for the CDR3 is TGTGCCAGCAGCTTAAGGCAGCCTAGCTCTGGAAACACCATATATTTT.

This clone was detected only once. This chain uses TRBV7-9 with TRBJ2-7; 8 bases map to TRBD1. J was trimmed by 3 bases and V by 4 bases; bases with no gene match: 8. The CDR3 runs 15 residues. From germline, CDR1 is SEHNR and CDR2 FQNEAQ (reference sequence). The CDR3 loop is CASSSPTGVSYEQYF. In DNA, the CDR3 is TGTGCCAGCAGCTCACCGACAGGGGTGAGCTACGAGCAGTACTTC.

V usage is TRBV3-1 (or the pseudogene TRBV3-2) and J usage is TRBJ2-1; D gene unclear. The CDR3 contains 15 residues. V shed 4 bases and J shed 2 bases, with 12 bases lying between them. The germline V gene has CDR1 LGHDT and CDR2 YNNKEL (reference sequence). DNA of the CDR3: TGTGCCAGCAGCCGTCCATTGTCTACCTACAATGAGCAGTTCTTC. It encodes CASSRPLSTYNEQFF.